This is a list of T cell receptor beta chains from one sample in a study of T cell repertoires in cytomegalovirus infection. These TCRs' antigens remain unknown. TCRdb processed the reads anew with MiXCR; each CDR3 protein has one entry. The repertoire has about 770,000 distinct CDR3 sequences, about 29% of them found once; the top ten carry 10% to 15%. The sample here was cultured CD8+ T cells from PBMCs, taken from culture after CMV antigen stimulation. Every receptor here comes from a human donor in good health (CMV status not recorded). Some clones in this sample may be carry-over from other donors' samples. CDR3s include the opening cysteine and the closing phenylalanine or tryptophan. Each record gives: D gene, clone size, V gene, J gene, CDR3 DNA, CDR3 protein. The D gene is left open where the match is weak. The size of a clone is reported for some rows only, either as once, few or many, or as a class for expanded clones.

D gene: .
clone size: few
V gene: TRBV27
J gene: TRBJ1-6
CDR3 DNA: TGTGCCAGCAGCCCCGGGACACAATTTTCACCCCTCCACTTT
CDR3 protein: CASSPGTQFSPLHF

D gene: .
clone size: .
V gene: TRBV19
J gene: TRBJ1-5
CDR3 DNA: TGTGCCAGTTTTGGGGAGGGCCCCAATCAGCCCCAGCATTTT
CDR3 protein: CASFGEGPNQPQHF

D gene: TRBD1
clone size: few
V gene: TRBV7-9
J gene: TRBJ1-2
CDR3 DNA: TGTGCCAGCAGCCGTTCGGGACAGGGGGCGCGAGACTATGGCTACACCTTC
CDR3 protein: CASSRSGQGARDYGYTF

D gene: .
clone size: many
V gene: TRBV7-2
J gene: TRBJ1-6
CDR3 DNA: TGTGCCAGCAGCTCCAGGGTTGGACCCCTCCACTTT
CDR3 protein: CASSSRVGPLHF

D gene: .
clone size: .
V gene: TRBV29-1
J gene: TRBJ2-2
CDR3 DNA: TGCAGCGTCGTGGACGGATTTAACACCGGGGAGCTGTTTTTT
CDR3 protein: CSVVDGFNTGELFF

D gene: TRBD1
clone size: many
V gene: TRBV7-9
J gene: TRBJ2-1
CDR3 DNA: TGTGCCAGCAGCTTCCGGGACAGGGGGTACAATGAGCAGTTCTTC
CDR3 protein: CASSFRDRGYNEQFF

D gene: .
clone size: many
V gene: TRBV6-2/TRBV6-3
J gene: TRBJ2-1
CDR3 DNA: TGTGCCAGCAGTCCCTGGAGGGGCAATGAGCAGTTCTTC
CDR3 protein: CASSPWRGNEQFF

D gene: TRBD1
clone size: many
V gene: TRBV5-8
J gene: TRBJ2-1
CDR3 DNA: TGTGCCAGCAGCTGGGGACAGACAGCCTACAATGAGCAGTTCTTC
CDR3 protein: CASSWGQTAYNEQFF

D gene: .
clone size: few
V gene: TRBV11-2
J gene: TRBJ2-3
CDR3 DNA: TGTGCCAGCAGCTTAGATACAAATGGTAGGGATACGCAGTATTTT
CDR3 protein: CASSLDTNGRDTQYF

D gene: .
clone size: .
V gene: TRBV4-1
J gene: TRBJ2-1
CDR3 DNA: TGCGCCAGCAGCCAAGAGGCCAGGTACACCTACAATGAGCAGTTCTTC
CDR3 protein: CASSQEARYTYNEQFF

D gene: .
clone size: .
V gene: TRBV7-2
J gene: TRBJ2-7
CDR3 DNA: TGTGCCAGCAGCCCCCGGGACATCGTTTTTCAGGGAGAGTCCTACGAGCAGTACTTC
CDR3 protein: CASSPRDIVFQGESYEQYF

D gene: .
clone size: many
V gene: TRBV6-5
J gene: TRBJ1-1
CDR3 DNA: TGTGCCAGCAGTTATGGCACCGACACTGAAGCTTTCTTT
CDR3 protein: CASSYGTDTEAFF

D gene: TRBD2
clone size: .
V gene: TRBV4-1
J gene: TRBJ2-4
CDR3 DNA: TGCGCCAGCAGCCATCCGGGGGGGGGAAACATTCAGTACTTC
CDR3 protein: CASSHPGGGNIQYF

D gene: TRBD1
clone size: .
V gene: TRBV5-6
J gene: TRBJ1-5
CDR3 DNA: TGTGCCAGCAGCTTGGGGACAGGGTGGATTCAGCCCCAGCATTTT
CDR3 protein: CASSLGTGWIQPQHF

D gene: TRBD2
clone size: .
V gene: TRBV20-1
J gene: TRBJ2-3
CDR3 DNA: TGCAGTGCTTCAGCGGGGGGGCCCGTAGATACGCAGTATTTT
CDR3 protein: CSASAGGPVDTQYF

D gene: .
clone size: few
V gene: TRBV27
J gene: TRBJ1-6
CDR3 DNA: TGTGCCAGCAGTTTATCTTCCGGCAATTCACCCCTCCACTTT
CDR3 protein: CASSLSSGNSPLHF

D gene: TRBD2
clone size: .
V gene: TRBV2
J gene: TRBJ2-4
CDR3 DNA: TGTGCCAGCAGTCGACCCGGGGGGTGTCGGTACTTC
CDR3 protein: CASSRPGGCRYF

D gene: TRBD1
clone size: .
V gene: TRBV5-6
J gene: TRBJ1-2
CDR3 DNA: TGTGCCAGCAGCCAATCGGACAGGAGAGACTATGGCTACACCTTC
CDR3 protein: CASSQSDRRDYGYTF

D gene: TRBD2
clone size: few
V gene: TRBV20-1
J gene: TRBJ2-1
CDR3 DNA: TGCAGTGCCCCCGGGGTTAGCGGGGGGTTCTACAATGAGCAGTTCTTC
CDR3 protein: CSAPGVSGGFYNEQFF

D gene: .
clone size: .
V gene: TRBV6-1
J gene: TRBJ1-2
CDR3 DNA: TGTGCCAGCAGTCACCCTTCAGATGATGGCTACACCTTC
CDR3 protein: CASSHPSDDGYTF

D gene: .
clone size: few
V gene: TRBV28
J gene: TRBJ2-5
CDR3 DNA: TGTGCCAGCAGTTGGGACACCCAAAAGCAGTACTTC
CDR3 protein: CASSWDTQKQYF

D gene: .
clone size: .
V gene: TRBV7-6
J gene: TRBJ2-5
CDR3 DNA: TGTGCCAGCAGCGTGATGGGGGGGCCCCAAGAGACCCAGTACTTC
CDR3 protein: CASSVMGGPQETQYF

D gene: .
clone size: few
V gene: TRBV27
J gene: TRBJ1-2
CDR3 DNA: TGTGCCAGCAGTTCCCGGGACAAACTAAACTATGGCTACACCTTC
CDR3 protein: CASSSRDKLNYGYTF

D gene: TRBD1
clone size: few
V gene: TRBV27
J gene: TRBJ1-1
CDR3 DNA: TGTGCCAGCAGTTTGGACAGGGGGCTGGCTGAAGCTTTCTTT
CDR3 protein: CASSLDRGLAEAFF

D gene: .
clone size: .
V gene: TRBV19
J gene: TRBJ2-1
CDR3 DNA: TGTGCCCGATCCTGCCAGGGGCCCTCTTCCTCCTACAATGAGCAGTTCTTC
CDR3 protein: CARSCQGPSSSYNEQFF

D gene: .
clone size: .
V gene: TRBV28
J gene: TRBJ1-2
CDR3 DNA: TGTGCCAGCAGTGGGGGCAGGGACTGGGGCTATGGCTACACCTTC
CDR3 protein: CASSGGRDWGYGYTF

D gene: .
clone size: many
V gene: TRBV7-2
J gene: TRBJ2-1
CDR3 DNA: TGTGCCAGCAGCTTATTTGAAACCCATCCCAATGAGCAGTTCTTC
CDR3 protein: CASSLFETHPNEQFF

D gene: .
clone size: few
V gene: TRBV7-8
J gene: TRBJ1-5
CDR3 DNA: TGTGCCAGCAGCTTACCACCTTGGAGCAATCAGCCCCAGCATTTT
CDR3 protein: CASSLPPWSNQPQHF

D gene: TRBD2
clone size: few
V gene: TRBV4-2
J gene: TRBJ2-3
CDR3 DNA: TGTGCCAGCAGCCAAGATACGAGGCGGGGGGCGACTATTAGCACAGATACGCAGTATTTT
CDR3 protein: CASSQDTRRGATISTDTQYF